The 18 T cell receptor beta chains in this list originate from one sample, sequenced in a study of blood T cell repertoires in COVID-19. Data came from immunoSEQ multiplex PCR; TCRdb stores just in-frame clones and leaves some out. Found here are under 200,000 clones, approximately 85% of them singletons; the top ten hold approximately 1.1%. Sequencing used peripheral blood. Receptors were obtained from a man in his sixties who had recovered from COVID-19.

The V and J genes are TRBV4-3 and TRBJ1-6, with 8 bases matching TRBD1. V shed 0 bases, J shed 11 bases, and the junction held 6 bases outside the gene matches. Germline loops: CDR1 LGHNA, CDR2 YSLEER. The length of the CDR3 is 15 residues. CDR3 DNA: TGCGCCAGCAGCCAAGATGTACAGGGGGGAACACCCCTCCACTTT. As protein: CASSQDVQGGTPLHF.

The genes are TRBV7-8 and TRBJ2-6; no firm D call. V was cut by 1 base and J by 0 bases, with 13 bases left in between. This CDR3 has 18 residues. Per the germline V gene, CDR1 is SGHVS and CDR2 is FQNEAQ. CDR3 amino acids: CASSLGQAYPSGANVLTF. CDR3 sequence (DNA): TGTGCCAGCAGCTTAGGCCAGGCATACCCCTCTGGGGCCAACGTCCTGACTTTC. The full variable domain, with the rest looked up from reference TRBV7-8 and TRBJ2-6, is GAGVSQSPRYKVAKRGQDVALRCDPISGHVSLFWYQQALGQGPEFLTYFQNEAQLDKSGLPSDRFFAERPEGSVSTLKIQRTQQEDSAVYLCASSLGQAYPSGANVLTFGAGSRLTVL.

The CDR3 DNA is TGCGCCAGCAGCGACCGGGACAGGGGTTACAATGAGCAGTTCTTC. Its protein product is CASSDRDRGYNEQFF. This sequence joins TRBV5-1 and TRBJ2-1; 10 positions agree with TRBD1. The CDR3 is made up of 15 amino acids. The ends lost 4 bases at V and 4 bases at J; junction bases unmatched: 5. Germline V gives CDR1 SGHRS, CDR2 YFSETQ.

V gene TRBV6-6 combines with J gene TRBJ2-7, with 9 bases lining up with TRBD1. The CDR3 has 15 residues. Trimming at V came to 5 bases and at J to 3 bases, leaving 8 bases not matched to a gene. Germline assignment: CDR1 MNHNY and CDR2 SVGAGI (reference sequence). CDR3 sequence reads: CASSGGQGSFYEQYF. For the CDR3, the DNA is TGTGCCAGCAGTGGGGGACAGGGTAGTTTCTACGAGCAGTACTTC.

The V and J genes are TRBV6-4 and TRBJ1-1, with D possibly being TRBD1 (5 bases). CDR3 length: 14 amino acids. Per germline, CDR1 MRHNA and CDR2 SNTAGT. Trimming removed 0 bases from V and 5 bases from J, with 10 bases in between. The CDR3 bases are TGTGCCAGCAGTGACTCATCAGGGTCGACTGAAGCTTTCTTT. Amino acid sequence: CASSDSSGSTEAFF.

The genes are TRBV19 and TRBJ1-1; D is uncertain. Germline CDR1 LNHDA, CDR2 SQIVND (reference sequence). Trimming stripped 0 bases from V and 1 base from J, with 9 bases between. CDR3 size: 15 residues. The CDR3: CASSIDLAENTEAFF. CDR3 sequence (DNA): TGTGCCAGTAGTATAGATCTGGCAGAGAACACTGAAGCTTTCTTT.

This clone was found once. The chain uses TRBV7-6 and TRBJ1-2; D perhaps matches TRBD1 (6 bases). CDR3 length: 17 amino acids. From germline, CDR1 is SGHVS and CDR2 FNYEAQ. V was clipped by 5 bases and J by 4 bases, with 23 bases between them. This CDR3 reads CASSPGVGGLGSYGYTF. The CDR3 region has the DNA TGTGCCAGCAGCCCTGGGGTTGGGGGCCTAGGGAGCTATGGCTACACCTTC.

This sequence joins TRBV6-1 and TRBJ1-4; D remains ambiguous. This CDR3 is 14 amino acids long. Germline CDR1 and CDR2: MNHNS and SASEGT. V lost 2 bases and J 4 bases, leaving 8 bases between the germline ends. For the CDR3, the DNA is TGTGCCAGCAGTGAACGGGGATTTAATGAAAAACTGTTTTTT. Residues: CASSERGFNEKLFF.

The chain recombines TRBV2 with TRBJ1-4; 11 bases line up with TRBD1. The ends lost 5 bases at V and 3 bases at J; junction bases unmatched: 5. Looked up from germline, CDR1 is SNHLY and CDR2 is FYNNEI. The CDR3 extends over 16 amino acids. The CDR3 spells CASSLMGQGANEKLFF. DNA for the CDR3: TGTGCCAGCAGTTTAATGGGACAGGGGGCTAATGAAAAACTGTTTTTT.

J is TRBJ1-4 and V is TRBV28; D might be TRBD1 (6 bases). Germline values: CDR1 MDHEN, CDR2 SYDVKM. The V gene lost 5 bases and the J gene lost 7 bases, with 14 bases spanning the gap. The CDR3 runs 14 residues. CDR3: CASSLSRGLEKLFF. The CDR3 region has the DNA TGTGCCAGCAGTCTCTCCAGGGGTCTTGAAAAACTGTTTTTT.

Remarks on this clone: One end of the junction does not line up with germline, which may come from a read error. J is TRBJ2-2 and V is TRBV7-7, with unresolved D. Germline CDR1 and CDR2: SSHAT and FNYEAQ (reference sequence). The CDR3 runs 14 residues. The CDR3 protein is CASSLESSTGELFF. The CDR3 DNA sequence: TGTGCTAGCAGCTTAGAGTCGAGCACCGGGGAGCTGTTTTTT.

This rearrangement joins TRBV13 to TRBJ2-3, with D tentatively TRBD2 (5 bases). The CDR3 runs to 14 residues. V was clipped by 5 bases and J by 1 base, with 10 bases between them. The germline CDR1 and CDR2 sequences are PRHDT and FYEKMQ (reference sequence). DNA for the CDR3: TGTGCCAGCAGCATCCGGGGAGGCACAGATACGCAGTATTTT. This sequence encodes CASSIRGGTDTQYF. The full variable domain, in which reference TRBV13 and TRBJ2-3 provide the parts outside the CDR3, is AAGVIQSPRHLIKEKRETATLKCYPIPRHDTVYWYQQGPGQDPQFLISFYEKMQSDKGSIPDRFSAQQFSDYHSELNMSSLELGDSALYFCASSIRGGTDTQYFGPGTRLTVL.

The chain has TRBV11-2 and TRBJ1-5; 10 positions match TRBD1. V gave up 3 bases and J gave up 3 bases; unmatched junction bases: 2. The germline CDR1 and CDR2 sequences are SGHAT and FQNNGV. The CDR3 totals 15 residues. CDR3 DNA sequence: TGTGCCAGCAGCTTGGACAGGGGGGTCAATCAGCCCCAGCATTTT. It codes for CASSLDRGVNQPQHF. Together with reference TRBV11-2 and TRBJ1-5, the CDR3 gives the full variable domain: EAGVAQSPRYKIIEKRQSVAFWCNPISGHATLYWYQQILGQGPKLLIQFQNNGVVDDSQLPKDRFSAERLKGVDSTLKIQPAKLEDSAVYLCASSLDRGVNQPQHFGDGTRLSIL.

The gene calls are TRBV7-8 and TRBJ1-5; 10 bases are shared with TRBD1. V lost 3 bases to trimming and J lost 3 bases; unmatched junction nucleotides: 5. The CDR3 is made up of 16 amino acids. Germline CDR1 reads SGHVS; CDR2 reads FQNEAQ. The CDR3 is CASSLSGTGVNQPQHF. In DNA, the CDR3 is TGTGCCAGCAGCTTGTCCGGGACAGGGGTCAATCAGCCCCAGCATTTT.

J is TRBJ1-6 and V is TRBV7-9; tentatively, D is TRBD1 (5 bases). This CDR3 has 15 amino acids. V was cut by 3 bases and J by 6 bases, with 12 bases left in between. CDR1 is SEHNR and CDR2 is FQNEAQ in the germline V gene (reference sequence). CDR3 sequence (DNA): TGTGCCAGCAGCTTTGAGGCGGGGGGTAATTCACCCCTCCACTTT. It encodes CASSFEAGGNSPLHF.

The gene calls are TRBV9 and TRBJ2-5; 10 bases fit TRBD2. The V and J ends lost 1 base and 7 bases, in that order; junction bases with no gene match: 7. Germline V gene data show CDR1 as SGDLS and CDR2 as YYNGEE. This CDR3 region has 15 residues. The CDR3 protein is CASSVQAGGPGTQYF. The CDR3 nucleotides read TGTGCCAGCAGCGTACAAGCGGGGGGGCCAGGGACCCAGTACTTC.

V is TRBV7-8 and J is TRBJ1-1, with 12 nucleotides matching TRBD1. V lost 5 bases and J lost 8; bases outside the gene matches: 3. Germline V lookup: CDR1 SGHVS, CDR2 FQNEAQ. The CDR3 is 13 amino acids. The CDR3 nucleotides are TGTGCCAGCAGCCGGGACAGGGGGCGAGAAGCTTTCTTT. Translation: CASSRDRGREAFF.

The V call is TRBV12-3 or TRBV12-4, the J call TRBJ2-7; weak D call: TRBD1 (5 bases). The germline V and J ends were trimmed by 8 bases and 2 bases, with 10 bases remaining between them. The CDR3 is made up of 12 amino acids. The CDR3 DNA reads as TGTGCCAGCCAGGGCGCAACCTACGAGCAGTACTTC. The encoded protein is CASQGATYEQYF.